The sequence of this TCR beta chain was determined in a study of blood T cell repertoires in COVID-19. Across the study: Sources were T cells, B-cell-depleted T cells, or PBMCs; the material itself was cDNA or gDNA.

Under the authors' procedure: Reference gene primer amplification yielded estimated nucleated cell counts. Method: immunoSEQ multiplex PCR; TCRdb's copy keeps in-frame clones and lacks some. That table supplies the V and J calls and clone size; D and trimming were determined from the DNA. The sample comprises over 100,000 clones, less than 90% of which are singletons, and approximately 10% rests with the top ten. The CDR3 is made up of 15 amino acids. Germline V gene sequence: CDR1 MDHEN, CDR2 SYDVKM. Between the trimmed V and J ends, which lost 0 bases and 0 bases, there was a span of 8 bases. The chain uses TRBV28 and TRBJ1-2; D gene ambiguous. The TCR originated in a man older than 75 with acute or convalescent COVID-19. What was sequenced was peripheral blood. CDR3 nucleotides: TGTGCCAGCAGTTTATGGTCAGATCCTAACTATGGCTACACCTTC. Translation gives CASSLWSDPNYGYTF.